This T cell receptor beta chain was sequenced for a study of shared clonotypes between healthy human individuals. Method: immunoSEQ multiplex PCR; TCRdb's copy keeps in-frame clones and lacks some. The table includes around 2.5 million clones, more than 85% detected once. The CDR3 consists of 14 residues. The V gene lost 3 bases and the J gene lost 11 bases, with 19 bases spanning the gap. The germline CDR1 and CDR2 sequences are MNHNS and SASEGT. CD45RA-negative memory and CD45RA+ naive subsets were split from the CD4+ cells. As for this clone: The antigen remains undetermined.

General observations from the study: Relative to their counterparts shared across all four donors, non-shared clonotypes exhibited diminished generation probabilities.

J is TRBJ1-1 and V is TRBV6-1; D might be TRBD1 (5 bases). Sequences were obtained from naive CD4+ T cells from PBMCs. Noted subset: CD45RA+ positively selected. The receptor's source is a man younger than 30 in good health. Some clones in this sample may be carry-over from other donors' samples. CDR3 region: CASSEDPDIRRAFF. DNA for the CDR3: TGTGCCAGCAGTGAGGACCCGGACATCCGGCGGGCTTTCTTT.